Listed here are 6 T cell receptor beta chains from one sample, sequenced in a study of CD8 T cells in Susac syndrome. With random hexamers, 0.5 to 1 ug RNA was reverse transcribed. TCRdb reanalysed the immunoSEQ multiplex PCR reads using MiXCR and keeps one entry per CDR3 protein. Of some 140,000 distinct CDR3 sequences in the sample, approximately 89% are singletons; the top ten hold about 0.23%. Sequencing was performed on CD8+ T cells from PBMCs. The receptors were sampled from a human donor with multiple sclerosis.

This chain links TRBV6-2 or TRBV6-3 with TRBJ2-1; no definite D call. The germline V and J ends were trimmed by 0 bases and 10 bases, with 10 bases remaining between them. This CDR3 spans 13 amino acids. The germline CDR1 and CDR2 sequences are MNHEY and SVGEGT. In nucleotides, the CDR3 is TGTGCCAGCAGTTACTCCGGGTGGTCCGAGCAGTTCTTC. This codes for CASSYSGWSEQFF.

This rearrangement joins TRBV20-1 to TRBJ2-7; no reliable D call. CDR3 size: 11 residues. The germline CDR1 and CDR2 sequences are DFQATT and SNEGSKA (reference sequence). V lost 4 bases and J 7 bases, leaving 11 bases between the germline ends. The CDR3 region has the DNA TGCAGTGCTATAGATTTTTGGGAGCAGTACTTC. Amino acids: CSAIDFWEQYF.

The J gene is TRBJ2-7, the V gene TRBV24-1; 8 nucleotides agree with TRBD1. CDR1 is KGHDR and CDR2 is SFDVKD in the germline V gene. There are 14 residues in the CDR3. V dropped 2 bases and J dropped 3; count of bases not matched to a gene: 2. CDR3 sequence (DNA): TGTGCCACCAGTGATTCGGGACAGGACTACGAGCAGTACTTC. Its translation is CATSDSGQDYEQYF.

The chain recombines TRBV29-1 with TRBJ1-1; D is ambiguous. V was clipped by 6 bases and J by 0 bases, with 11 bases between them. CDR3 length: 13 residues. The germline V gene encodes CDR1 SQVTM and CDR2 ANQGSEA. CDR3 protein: CSVGMAVNTEAFF. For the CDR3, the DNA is TGCAGCGTGGGGATGGCGGTGAACACTGAAGCTTTCTTT.

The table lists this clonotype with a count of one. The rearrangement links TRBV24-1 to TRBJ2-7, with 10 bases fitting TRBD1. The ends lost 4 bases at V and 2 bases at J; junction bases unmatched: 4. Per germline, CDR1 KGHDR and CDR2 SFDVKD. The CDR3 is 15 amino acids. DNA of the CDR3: TGTGCCACCAGTGACCCGGGACAGGGGACCTACGAGCAGTACTTC. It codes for CATSDPGQGTYEQYF.

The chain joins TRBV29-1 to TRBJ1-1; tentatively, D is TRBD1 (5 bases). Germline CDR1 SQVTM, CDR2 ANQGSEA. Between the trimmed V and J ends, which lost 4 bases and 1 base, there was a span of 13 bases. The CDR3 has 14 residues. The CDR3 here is CSVVGGFGNTEAFF. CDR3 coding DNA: TGCAGCGTTGTGGGGGGATTTGGGAACACTGAAGCTTTCTTT.